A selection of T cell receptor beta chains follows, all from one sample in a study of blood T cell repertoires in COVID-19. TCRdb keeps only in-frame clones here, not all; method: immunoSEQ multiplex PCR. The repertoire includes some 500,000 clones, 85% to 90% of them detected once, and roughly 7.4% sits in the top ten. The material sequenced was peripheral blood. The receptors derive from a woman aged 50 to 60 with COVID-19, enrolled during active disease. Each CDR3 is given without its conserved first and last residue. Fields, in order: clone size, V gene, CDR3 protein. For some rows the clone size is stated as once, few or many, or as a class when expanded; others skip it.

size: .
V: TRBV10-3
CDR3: AISESGGDSGGYT

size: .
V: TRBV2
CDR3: ASRGERLAGVRKF

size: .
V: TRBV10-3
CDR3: AISDGGAYNQPQH

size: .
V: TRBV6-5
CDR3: ASSQRFADTQY

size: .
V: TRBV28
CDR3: ASSPQGQLGGAKNIQY

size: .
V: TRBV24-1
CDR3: ATSDLDRGLEAF

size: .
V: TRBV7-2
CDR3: ASSLDLRTSHLANYGYT

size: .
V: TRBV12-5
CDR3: ASGLGRNQPQH

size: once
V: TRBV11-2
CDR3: ASSVRVRGGSNNEQF

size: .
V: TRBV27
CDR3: ASRRETNEKLF

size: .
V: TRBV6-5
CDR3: ASNQRSVASYEQY

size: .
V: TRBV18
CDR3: ASSPSGEIGNTIY

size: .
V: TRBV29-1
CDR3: SVEDRGNTGELF

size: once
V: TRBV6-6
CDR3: ASSYYGDGYT

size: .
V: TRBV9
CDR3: ASSVSTDPNTEAF

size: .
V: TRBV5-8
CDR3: ASSFGKDRFSQPQH

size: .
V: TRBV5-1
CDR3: ASSTGTGRNTIY

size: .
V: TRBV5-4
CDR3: ASSLGQGTTKNIQY

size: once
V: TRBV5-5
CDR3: ASSLGPPYEQY

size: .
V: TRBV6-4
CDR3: ASSDGAYGYT

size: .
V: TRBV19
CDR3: ASISGGAHNEQF

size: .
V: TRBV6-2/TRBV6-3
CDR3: ASSPDISPRYTEAF

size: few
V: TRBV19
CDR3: ASSPGSNTEAF

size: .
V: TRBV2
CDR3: ASSDPQIPAF

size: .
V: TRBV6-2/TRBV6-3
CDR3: ASSPAGATPSGQY

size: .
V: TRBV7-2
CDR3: AKTGTSGRTGELF

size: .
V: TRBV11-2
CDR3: ASSLDGGTGNTIY

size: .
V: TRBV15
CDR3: ATSAMDSSADTEAF

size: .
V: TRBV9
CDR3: ASSAGTGGNYGYT

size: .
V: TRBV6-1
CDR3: ASSEAGQLVSEQF

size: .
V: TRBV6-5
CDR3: ASSWRGGGTDTQY

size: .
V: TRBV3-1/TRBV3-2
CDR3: ASSPILPGRGLGEKLF

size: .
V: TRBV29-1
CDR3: SGTRGNKLF

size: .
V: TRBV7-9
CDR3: ASTPGQPGELF

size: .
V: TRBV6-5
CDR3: ASRKTEDNYGYT

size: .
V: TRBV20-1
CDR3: SARTEETQY

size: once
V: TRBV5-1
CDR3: ASSSRQGTGEQY

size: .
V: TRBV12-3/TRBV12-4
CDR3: ASIVGVGGEAF

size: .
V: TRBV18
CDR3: ASSPRGLGSPLH

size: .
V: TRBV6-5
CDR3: ASRLLAGAQETQY

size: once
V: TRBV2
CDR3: ASSLLVSGTQY

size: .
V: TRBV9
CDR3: ASSGSGNYGYT

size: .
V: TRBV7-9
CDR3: ASSSEGQGSRPLH

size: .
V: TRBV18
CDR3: ASSPHIQGEISGNTIY

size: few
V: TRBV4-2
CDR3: ASSQDPFTNNSPLH

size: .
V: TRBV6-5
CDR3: ASRGTGQNEAF

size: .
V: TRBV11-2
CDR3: ASSLPTEAF

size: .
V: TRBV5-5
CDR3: ASSPWTGREQF

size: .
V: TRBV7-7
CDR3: ASSPLGGQTEAF

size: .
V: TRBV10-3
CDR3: AIGGLNTEAF

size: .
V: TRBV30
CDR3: ACGLPGGLAANEQF

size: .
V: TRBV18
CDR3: ASSPSDRAGNTIY

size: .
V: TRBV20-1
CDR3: SAKTGGVQY

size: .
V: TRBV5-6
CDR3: ASSLDRNTEAF

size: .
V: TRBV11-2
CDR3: ASSSFYEQY

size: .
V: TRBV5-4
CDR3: ASSLGGLAVGTIYNEQF

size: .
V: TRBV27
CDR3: ASSSLIGRYEQY

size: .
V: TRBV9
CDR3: ASSPGTGRNTGELF